This T cell receptor (beta chain) was documented in a study of blood T cell repertoires in COVID-19. About the study: T cells, B-cell-depleted T cells, or PBMCs supplied cDNA or gDNA.

Original processing notes: It was from reference gene primer amplification that nucleated cell counts were estimated. Sequenced by immunoSEQ multiplex PCR; TCRdb stores in-frame clones only, minus some. For V, J and clone size, that table is used; D and trimming come from the DNA. The sample lists a few hundred thousand clones, 75% to 90% occurring once. Individuals drawn from approximately 26 US areas were about 18 to 100 years old. V lost 2 bases and J 1 base, leaving 14 bases between the germline ends. The germline V gene has CDR1 SGHTA and CDR2 FQGNSA. This CDR3 has 16 residues. This clone came up a few times.

This TCR came from a woman in her twenties or thirties who had been exposed to COVID-19. The chain employs TRBV7-2 and TRBJ1-2; D is possibly TRBD1 (5 bases). Input material: PBMCs or T cells enriched from blood (not recorded which). CDR3 in DNA: TGTGCCAGCAGCTTATATGTGGGGGGGAATAACTATGGCTACACCTTC. Residues: CASSLYVGGNNYGYTF. The full variable domain, completed using reference TRBV7-2 and TRBJ1-2, is GAGVSQSPSNKVTEKGKDVELRCDPISGHTALYWYRQSLGQGLEFLIYFQGNSAPDKSGLPSDRFSAERTGGSVSTLTIQRTQQEDSAVYLCASSLYVGGNNYGYTFGSGTRLTVV.